The rows below give T cell receptor beta chains drawn from one sample of a study of molecular identifiers for immune sequencing clone quantification. TCRdb reprocessed the PCR reads via MiXCR and lists one record per CDR3 protein. The sample carries approximately 680,000 distinct CDR3 sequences, around 25% recorded once. Sequencing was performed on naive CD8+ T cells from blood, with Jurkat cell RNA spiked in. Receptors originate from a human donor in good health. Some libraries in this study had Jurkat cell RNA spiked in. CDR3s include the opening cysteine and the closing phenylalanine or tryptophan. Each record gives: V gene, CDR3 protein.

V gene: TRBV4-3; CDR3 protein: CASSQDSTSAGVSQYF
V gene: TRBV14; CDR3 protein: CASSHRGSQAQYF
V gene: TRBV28; CDR3 protein: CASSSSGYSLVDEQFF
V gene: TRBV6-2/TRBV6-3; CDR3 protein: CASGASSYNEQFF
V gene: TRBV10-2; CDR3 protein: CASNEKRGADTQYF
V gene: TRBV4-1; CDR3 protein: CASSQVGNHEQYF
V gene: TRBV27; CDR3 protein: CASSLYGGDTDTQYF
V gene: TRBV27; CDR3 protein: CASRQGGGTDTQYF
V gene: TRBV20-1; CDR3 protein: CSARARLGYTDQYF
V gene: TRBV20-1; CDR3 protein: CSARNHGQNINQPQHF
V gene: TRBV6-2/TRBV6-3; CDR3 protein: CASSEAGPIQETQYF
V gene: TRBV19; CDR3 protein: CASSSGGPYNEQFF
V gene: TRBV12-5; CDR3 protein: CASGLELAGLNTGELFF
V gene: TRBV28; CDR3 protein: CALGGSADTQYF
V gene: TRBV5-1; CDR3 protein: CASSLYPRGSEVLGIQYF
V gene: TRBV6-2/TRBV6-3; CDR3 protein: CASSWTGEENTGELFF
V gene: TRBV27; CDR3 protein: CASSYPITDQPQHF
V gene: TRBV4-3; CDR3 protein: CASSQGSPGFYGYTF
V gene: TRBV6-5; CDR3 protein: CASSPSGRVGWYF
V gene: TRBV6-5; CDR3 protein: CASSATFLTRGEQYF
V gene: TRBV7-9; CDR3 protein: CASSLVRQGLEEKLFF
V gene: TRBV27; CDR3 protein: CASSLSGGFEAFF
V gene: TRBV20-1; CDR3 protein: CSADPSWGGYEQYF
V gene: TRBV27; CDR3 protein: CASSSRGLGQPQHF